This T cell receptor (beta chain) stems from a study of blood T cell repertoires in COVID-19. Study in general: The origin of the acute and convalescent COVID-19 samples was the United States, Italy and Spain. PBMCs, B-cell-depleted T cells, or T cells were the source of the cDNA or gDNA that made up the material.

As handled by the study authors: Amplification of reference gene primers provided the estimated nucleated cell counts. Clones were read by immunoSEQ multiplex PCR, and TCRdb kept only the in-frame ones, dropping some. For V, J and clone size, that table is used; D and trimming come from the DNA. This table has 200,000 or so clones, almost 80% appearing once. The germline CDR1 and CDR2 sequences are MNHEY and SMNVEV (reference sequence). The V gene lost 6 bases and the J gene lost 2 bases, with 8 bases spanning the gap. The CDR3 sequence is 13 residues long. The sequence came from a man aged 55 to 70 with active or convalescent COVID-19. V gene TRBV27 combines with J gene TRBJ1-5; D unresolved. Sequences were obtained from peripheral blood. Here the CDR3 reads CASSGGGNQPQHF. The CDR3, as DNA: TGTGCCAGCAGCGGTGGTGGCAATCAGCCCCAGCATTTT.